The 3 T cell receptor beta chains in this list originate from one sample, sequenced in a study of human T cells and chemical hapten exposure. Time point of the sample: patch test 1, 2 weeks after DPC sensitization. Treatment here: therapeutic diphenylcyclopropenone sensitization with weekly scalp DPC. TCRdb re-called the RACE reads with MiXCR, one entry per CDR3 protein. The sample lists 150,000 to 200,000 distinct CDR3 sequences; around 13% were seen once. This material consisted of whole blood, taken in connection with sensitization to the hapten diphenylcyclopropenone (DPC). The receptors shown here come from a woman aged 25 to 39 with alopecia areata. Some clones in this sample may be carry-over from other donors' samples.

The chain couples TRBV12-5 to TRBJ2-5; 10 nucleotides agree with TRBD2. Germline V gene sequence: CDR1 LGHNT, CDR2 FRNRAP. J was trimmed by 10 bases and V by 4 bases; bases with no gene match: 9. The CDR3 extends over 14 amino acids. CDR3 DNA sequence: TGTGCTAGTGGTTACGTTGGACTAGCGGATTACCAGTACTTC. As protein: CASGYVGLADYQYF.

The CDR3 nucleotides read TGTGCCAGCAGCGAAAATAAAGGACGGTTTTCCACTGAAGCTTTCTTT. Translating it yields CASSENKGRFSTEAFF. The chain carries TRBV14 and TRBJ1-1, with D hard to call. The CDR3 sequence is 16 residues long. The germline V gene has CDR1 SGHDN and CDR2 FVKESK. The germline V and J ends were trimmed by 5 bases and 4 bases, with 20 bases remaining between them.

This clonotype was counted ten times or more. The chain uses TRBV29-1 and TRBJ1-2; D is unresolved. Germline-derived CDR1 and CDR2 are SQVTM and ANQGSEA. The CDR3 contains 12 residues. V lost 4 bases and J 11 bases, leaving 17 bases between the germline ends. The CDR3 DNA follows: TGCAGCGTTGTTGAGCGGACCCTTAAGTACACCTTC. Amino acids: CSVVERTLKYTF.